A selection of T cell receptor beta chains follows, all from one sample in a study of blood T cell repertoires in COVID-19. Repertoires were generated with immunoSEQ multiplex PCR, while TCRdb's copy carries only in-frame clones and drops some. The sample records 95,000 to 110,000 clones, around 85% being singletons. Sequencing was carried out using peripheral blood. These receptors all stem from a woman of 80 years or more with active or convalescent COVID-19. Both conserved end residues are part of each CDR3. A D gene is named only where the DNA matches it firmly. Only part of the rows carry a size: once, few, many, or a class if the clone is expanded.

v_call	d_call	j_call	clone_size	cdr3_aa	cdr3_nt
TRBV5-1	TRBD1	TRBJ2-1	NA	CASSRTDRTNNEQFF	TGCGCCAGCAGCCGAACGGACAGGACGAACAATGAGCAGTTCTTC
TRBV29-1	TRBD1	TRBJ2-3	NA	CSGSGQGTDTQYF	TGCAGCGGATCCGGACAGGGAACAGATACGCAGTATTTT
TRBV28	NA	TRBJ1-1	NA	CASSPPPNSNTEAFF	TGTGCCAGCAGTCCCCCCCCAAATAGCAACACTGAAGCTTTCTTT
TRBV5-8	TRBD2	TRBJ2-5	NA	CASSLLAGFGETQYF	TGTGCCAGCAGCTTATTAGCGGGGTTCGGAGAGACCCAGTACTTC
TRBV2	TRBD1	TRBJ2-1	NA	CASTGTGDEQFF	TGTGCCAGCACTGGGACAGGGGATGAGCAGTTCTTC
TRBV28	NA	TRBJ1-1	NA	CASSFHTEAFF	TGTGCCAGCAGTTTTCATACTGAAGCTTTCTTT
TRBV5-1	TRBD2	TRBJ2-3	NA	CASSTGLAGFADTQYF	TGCGCCAGCAGCACTGGACTAGCGGGGTTTGCAGATACGCAGTATTTT
TRBV10-3	TRBD1	TRBJ2-7	NA	CAISKSGQGYEQYF	TGTGCCATCAGTAAGTCCGGACAGGGCTACGAGCAGTACTTC
TRBV25-1	NA	TRBJ2-4	NA	CASSTEVAKNIQYF	TGTGCCAGCAGTACCGAGGTAGCCAAAAACATTCAGTACTTC
TRBV9	NA	TRBJ1-4	once	CASTPFWGYDEKLFF	TGTGCCAGCACCCCTTTCTGGGGCTATGATGAAAAACTGTTTTTT
TRBV7-8	NA	TRBJ2-5	NA	CASSRDLEETQYF	TGTGCCAGCAGCCGGGACTTAGAAGAGACCCAGTACTTC